Below, one T cell receptor beta chain is given with its context. The record originates from a study of blood T cell repertoires in COVID-19. Study-wide background: T cells, B-cell-depleted T cells, or PBMCs supplied cDNA or gDNA.

Seattle patients were enrolled while actively infected and followed longitudinally. Assay used: immunoSEQ multiplex PCR; TCRdb lists only in-frame clones, some missing. The table records 200,000 to 250,000 clones, approximately 85% of them present only once. The CDR3 length is 13 residues. Trimming cost V 5 bases and J 6 bases, with 12 bases left between them. CDR1 and CDR2 from the germline V gene are SGHRS and YFSETQ. The receptor comes from an older woman with COVID-19, enrolled during active disease. This sequence joins TRBV5-1 and TRBJ2-1; no clear D gene. Material: peripheral blood. DNA of the CDR3: TGCGCCAGCAGTTCCGCGCCCTCCAATGAGCAGTTCTTC. Its protein is CASSSAPSNEQFF.